This TCR beta chain was observed in a study of blood T cell repertoires in COVID-19. Measured with immunoSEQ multiplex PCR; TCRdb has only the in-frame clones, and not every one. The data contain some 86,000 clones, 91% of them singletons. The CDR3 covers 16 residues. CDR1 and CDR2 from the germline V gene are SGHTA and FQGTGA. The junction had 8 bases not matched to a gene; V was cut back by 2 bases and J by 5 bases. This clonotype originated in a human donor with active COVID-19. The donor label of this sample is uncertain. Sample: peripheral blood. The rearrangement joins TRBV7-3 to TRBJ2-2, with 7 bases fitting TRBD2. The chain's CDR3 is CASSLPAGVVTGELFF. As DNA, the CDR3 is TGTGCCAGCAGCTTACCGGCGGGGGTGGTGACCGGGGAGCTGTTTTTT.